This section outlines one T cell receptor (beta chain) sequence together with its context. No antigen is known for it. The PCR made use of 60 Vbeta and 13 Jbeta primers. Sequencing used immunoSEQ multiplex PCR; TCRdb keeps in-frame clones, though not all of them. The repertoire holds fewer than 250,000 clones, with 85% to 90% as singletons. Germline V lookup: CDR1 SGHNT, CDR2 YYREEE (reference sequence). The CDR3 totals 15 residues. The V end was cut by 4 bases, the J end by 0 bases, with 13 bases between. The data were obtained in a study of cytomegalovirus exposure and HLA in healthy donors. General study points: Per a later analysis, roughly 17,000 TCR beta sequences showed association with HLA alleles at 0.05 false discovery rate.

Sequenced: PBMCs. This TCR was recovered from a human donor in good health. The chain employs TRBV5-4 and TRBJ1-2; TRBD1 is a possible D gene (6 bases). DNA for the CDR3: TGTGCCAGCAGCCGGGGGGGCCAAACTAACTATGGCTACACCTTC. It encodes CASSRGGQTNYGYTF.